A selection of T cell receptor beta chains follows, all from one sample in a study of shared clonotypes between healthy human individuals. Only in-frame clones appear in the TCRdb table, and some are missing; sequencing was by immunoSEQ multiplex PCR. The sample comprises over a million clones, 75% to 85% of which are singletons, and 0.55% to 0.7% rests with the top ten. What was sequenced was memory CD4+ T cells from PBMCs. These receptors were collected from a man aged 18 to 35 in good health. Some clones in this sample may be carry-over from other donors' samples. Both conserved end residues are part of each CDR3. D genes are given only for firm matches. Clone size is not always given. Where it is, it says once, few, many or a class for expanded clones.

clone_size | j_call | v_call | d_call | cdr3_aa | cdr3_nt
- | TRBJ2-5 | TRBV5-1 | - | CASSGGDSKETQYF | TGCGCCAGCAGCGGAGGGGACAGTAAAGAGACCCAGTACTTC
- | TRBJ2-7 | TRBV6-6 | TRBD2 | CASRSAGAPSYEQYF | TGTGCCAGCAGGTCAGCGGGAGCCCCCTCCTACGAGCAGTACTTC
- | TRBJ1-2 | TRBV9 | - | CASSVRENNYGYTF | TGTGCCAGCAGCGTACGGGAGAATAACTATGGCTACACCTTC
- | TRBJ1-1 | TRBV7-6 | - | CASSWQGSENTEAFF | TGTGCCAGCAGCTGGCAGGGGTCGGAGAACACTGAAGCTTTCTTT
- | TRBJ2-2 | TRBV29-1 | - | CSAAMDSTGELFF | TGCAGCGCAGCCATGGATTCCACCGGGGAGCTGTTTTTT
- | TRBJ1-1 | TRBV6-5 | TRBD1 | CASRQTGRSSEAFF | TGTGCCAGCAGGCAGACAGGGAGGAGTTCTGAAGCTTTCTTT
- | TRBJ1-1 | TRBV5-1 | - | CASSFGGPANTEAFF | TGCGCCAGCAGCTTTGGGGGCCCCGCGAACACTGAAGCTTTCTTT
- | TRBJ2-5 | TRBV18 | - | CASSLSPGQETQYF | TGTGCCAGCTCTCTATCGCCAGGCCAAGAGACCCAGTACTTC
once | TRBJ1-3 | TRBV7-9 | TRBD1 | CASSPQTGGNTIYF | TGTGCCAGCAGCCCACAGACAGGGGGAAACACCATATATTTT
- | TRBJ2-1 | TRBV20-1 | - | CSPTGTTEQFF | TGCAGTCCCACCGGGACAACCGAGCAGTTCTTC
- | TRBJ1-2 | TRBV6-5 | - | CAASERFGGYTF | TGTGCAGCCTCGGAAAGGTTCGGGGGCTACACCTTC
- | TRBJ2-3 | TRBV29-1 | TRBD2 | CSVEISGTDTQYF | TGCAGCGTTGAGATTAGCGGGACCGATACGCAGTATTTT
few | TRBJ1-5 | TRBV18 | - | CASSPNIGGDQPQHF | TGTGCCAGCTCACCGAATATTGGAGGCGATCAGCCCCAGCATTTT
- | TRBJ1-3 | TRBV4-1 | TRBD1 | CASSQDYGTGRGNTIYF | TGCGCCAGCAGCCAAGATTACGGGACAGGGAGAGGAAACACCATATATTTT
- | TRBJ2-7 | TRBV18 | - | CASSPAGISYEQYF | TGTGCCAGCTCACCAGCAGGGATCTCCTACGAGCAGTACTTC
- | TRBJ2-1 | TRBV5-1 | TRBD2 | CASSSRLAGEQFF | TGCGCCAGCAGCTCGAGACTAGCGGGTGAGCAGTTCTTC
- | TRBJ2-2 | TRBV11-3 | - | CASSLGAVNTGELFF | TGTGCCAGCAGCTTAGGGGCAGTTAACACCGGGGAGCTGTTTTTT
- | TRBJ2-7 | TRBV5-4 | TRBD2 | CASSPPGLATEQYF | TGTGCCAGCAGCCCGCCGGGACTAGCTACCGAGCAGTACTTC
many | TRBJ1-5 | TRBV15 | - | CATSISGDQPQHF | TGTGCCACCAGCATTTCAGGGGATCAGCCCCAGCATTTT
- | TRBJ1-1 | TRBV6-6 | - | CASSDNRVAFF | TGTGCCAGCAGTGATAATCGCGTTGCTTTCTTT
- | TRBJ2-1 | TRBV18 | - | CASSPQPGDYNEQFF | TGTGCCAGCTCACCACAGCCAGGGGATTACAATGAGCAGTTCTTC
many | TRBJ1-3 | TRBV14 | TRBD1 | CASSPLGRGYGNTIYF | TGTGCCAGCAGCCCCCTTGGCAGGGGGTATGGAAACACCATATATTTT
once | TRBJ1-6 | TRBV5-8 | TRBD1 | CASSARDRGSDPPLHF | TGTGCCAGCAGCGCCCGGGACAGGGGTTCGGATCCACCCCTCCACTTT
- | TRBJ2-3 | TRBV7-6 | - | CANSSRGTDTQYF | TGTGCCAACAGCTCCAGGGGCACAGATACGCAGTATTTT
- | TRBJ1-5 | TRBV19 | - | CASSIGQSNQPQHF | TGTGCCAGTAGTATCGGACAGAGCAATCAGCCCCAGCATTTT
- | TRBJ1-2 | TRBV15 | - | CATSRSPDGNYGYTF | TGTGCCACCAGCAGATCTCCGGACGGTAACTATGGCTACACCTTC
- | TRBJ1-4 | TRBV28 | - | CASMVAGGKLFF | TGTGCCAGCATGGTAGCGGGAGGAAAACTGTTTTTT
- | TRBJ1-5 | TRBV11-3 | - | CASSRDRGVRHSNQPQHF | TGTGCCAGCAGCCGGGACCGAGGAGTAAGGCATAGCAATCAGCCCCAGCATTTT
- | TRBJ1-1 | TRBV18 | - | CASSPHPAANTEAFF | TGTGCCAGCTCACCACACCCGGCCGCGAACACTGAAGCTTTCTTT
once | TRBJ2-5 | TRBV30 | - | CASSGGAREQETQYF | TGTGCCTCTTCAGGCGGGGCTAGGGAACAAGAGACCCAGTACTTC
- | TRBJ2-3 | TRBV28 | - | CASRGGLSTDTQYF | TGTGCCAGCAGGGGGGGGCTTAGCACAGATACGCAGTATTTT
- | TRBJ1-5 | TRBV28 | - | CASSFSGVNRPQHF | TGTGCCAGCAGTTTTAGCGGTGTGAACAGGCCCCAGCATTTT